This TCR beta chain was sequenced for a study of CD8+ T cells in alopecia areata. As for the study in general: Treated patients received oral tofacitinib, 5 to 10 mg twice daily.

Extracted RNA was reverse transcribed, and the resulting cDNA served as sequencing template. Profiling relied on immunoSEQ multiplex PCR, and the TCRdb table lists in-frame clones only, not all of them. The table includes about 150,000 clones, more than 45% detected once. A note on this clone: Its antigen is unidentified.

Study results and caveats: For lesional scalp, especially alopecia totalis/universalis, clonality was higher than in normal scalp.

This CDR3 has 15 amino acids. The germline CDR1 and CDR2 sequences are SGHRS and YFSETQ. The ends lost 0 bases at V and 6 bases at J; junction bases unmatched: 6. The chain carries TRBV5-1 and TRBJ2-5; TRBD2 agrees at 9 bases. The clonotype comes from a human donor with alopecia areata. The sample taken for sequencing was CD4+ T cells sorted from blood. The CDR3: CASSLALAGAQTQYF. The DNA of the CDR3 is TGCGCCAGCAGCTTGGCCTTAGCGGGGGCACAGACCCAGTACTTC. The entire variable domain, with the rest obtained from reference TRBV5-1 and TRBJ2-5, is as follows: KAGVTQTPRYLIKTRGQQVTLSCSPISGHRSVSWYQQTPGQGLQFLFEYFSETQRNKGNFPGRFSGRQFSNSRSEMNVSTLELGDSALYLCASSLALAGAQTQYFGPGTRLLVL.